This TCR beta chain was sequenced in a study of blood T cell repertoires in COVID-19. At the level of the study: COVID-19 samples collected from the United States, Italy and Spain covered acute and convalescent phases. PBMCs, B-cell-depleted T cells, or T cells provided the cDNA or gDNA that made up the material.

Per the original methods: The assay estimated nucleated cells by amplifying reference gene primers. Here immunoSEQ multiplex PCR was the method, and the copy in TCRdb shows in-frame clones only, minus some. V and J calls plus clone size are reproduced from that table; the DNA served to infer D and trimming. The table includes more than 300,000 clones, around nine tenths detected once. The germline CDR1 and CDR2 sequences are MGHRA and YSYEKL. This CDR3 has 17 residues. With 0 bases removed from V and 2 bases from J, the gap between germline ends came to 15 bases. The chain combines TRBV4-1 with TRBJ2-3; D perhaps matches TRBD1 (6 bases). The specimen was peripheral blood. The sequence was collected from a woman under 30 who had recovered from COVID-19. The CDR3 region is CASSQEFQGHPTDTQYF. The CDR3 nucleotides read TGCGCCAGCAGCCAAGAATTCCAGGGGCACCCCACAGATACGCAGTATTTT.